Below are 25 T cell receptor beta chains sequenced from a single sample in a study of cytomegalovirus exposure and HLA in healthy donors. 60 Vbeta and 13 Jbeta primers were used in PCR. Profiled with immunoSEQ multiplex PCR; TCRdb holds only in-frame clones, not every one. The sample includes fewer than 65,000 clones, approximately 77% of them seen just once. Material: PBMCs. All receptors derive from a middle-aged woman in good health and CMV-seropositive.

A remark on this clone: The junction shows a germline mismatch at one end, possibly a read error. This sequence joins TRBV7-9 and TRBJ1-1, with unresolved D. Germline lookup yields CDR1 SEHNR and CDR2 FQNEAQ (reference sequence). This CDR3 is 13 amino acids long. In nucleotides, the CDR3 is TGTTCCAGCAGAGTGGAGATGAACACTGAAGCTTTCTTT. Translation: CSSRVEMNTEAFF. The full variable domain, in which reference TRBV7-9 and TRBJ1-1 provide the parts outside the CDR3, is DTGVSQNPRHKITKRGQNVTFRCDPISEHNRLYWYRQTLGQGPEFLTYFQNEAQLEKSRLLSDRFSAERPKGSFSTLEIQRTEQGDSAMYLCSSRVEMNTEAFFGQGTRLTVV.

This chain connects TRBV7-9 to TRBJ2-5, with 7 bases lining up with TRBD1. The end of the DNA aligns better with TRBJ2-7, so the J call may be wrong. The CDR3 spans 17 residues. In germline, CDR1 is SEHNR, CDR2 FQNEAQ (reference sequence). This CDR3 reads CASSLLIGTDISYEQYF. Here the CDR3 DNA reads TGTGCCAGCAGCTTGCTAATAGGGACAGATATCTCCTACGAGCAGTACTTC.

The rearrangement links TRBV5-6 to TRBJ2-5; 11 bases agree with TRBD2. Trimming took 6 bases from V and 5 from J; bases not matched to a gene: 6. The CDR3 runs 14 residues. Germline CDR1 reads SGHDT; CDR2 reads YYEEEE. The CDR3 here is CASKVAGGLETQYF. The CDR3 nucleotides read TGTGCCAGCAAGGTAGCGGGGGGGTTGGAGACCCAGTACTTC.

CDR3 in amino acids: CASSRAGGRYNEQFF. The CDR3 DNA reads TGTGCCAGCAGCAGGGCGGGGGGACGATACAATGAGCAGTTCTTC. The chain joins TRBV5-4 to TRBJ2-1, with 8 nucleotides matching TRBD2. The J segment lost 4 bases and the V segment lost 4 bases, leaving 7 bases of the junction unmatched. The germline gives CDR1 SGHNT, CDR2 YYREEE (reference sequence). The CDR3 has 15 residues.

The chain combines TRBV4-3 with TRBJ1-4; D not certain. This CDR3 region has 17 residues. Germline assignment: CDR1 LGHNA and CDR2 YSLEER. Trimming pared 4 bases from V and 11 bases from J, leaving 26 bases between. The CDR3 DNA sequence: TGCGCCAGCAGCCGGGAGTTCTCCTCCATTGAGGCCGGGAAACTGTTTTTT. Its translation: CASSREFSSIEAGKLFF.

The V gene is TRBV27, the J gene TRBJ1-5; the match to TRBD1 covers 9 bases. J was trimmed by 7 bases and V by 2 bases; bases with no gene match: 6. This CDR3 region has 15 residues. Per the germline V gene, CDR1 is MNHEY and CDR2 is SMNVEV (reference sequence). The CDR3 region is CASSLRRQGVQPQHF. DNA of the CDR3: TGTGCCAGCAGTTTACGCCGACAGGGGGTGCAGCCCCAGCATTTT.

The J gene is TRBJ2-3, the V gene TRBV4-2, with 10 bases that match TRBD2. Germline CDR1 and CDR2: LGHNA and YNFKEQ. With 0 bases clipped from V and 4 bases from J, the junction kept 1 base outside the gene matches. The CDR3 contains 15 residues. Written as DNA, the CDR3 is TGTGCCAGCAGCCAAGATACTAGCGGGGCAGATACGCAGTATTTT. It translates to CASSQDTSGADTQYF.

The chain links TRBV4-1 to TRBJ1-6, with 8 bases lining up with TRBD1. With V trimmed by 4 bases and J by 9 bases, 8 bases remained unmatched. Germline V gene lookup returns CDR1 MGHRA and CDR2 YSYEKL. The CDR3 covers 15 residues. CDR3 coding DNA: TGCGCCAGCAGCCCATCGGGACAGGCGGCTTCACCCCTCCACTTT. Protein sequence: CASSPSGQAASPLHF.

This clone has more than one count but fewer than ten. This chain connects TRBV7-9 to TRBJ2-1; D remains unclear. This CDR3 contains 12 residues. Germline CDR1 reads SEHNR; CDR2 reads FQNEAQ (reference sequence). Trimming shortened V by 1 base and J by 7 bases, and 5 bases separated the two germline ends. The CDR3 bases are TGTGCCAGCAGCTTAGACATAAATGAGCAGTTCTTC. Encoded protein: CASSLDINEQFF.

The chain links TRBV7-2 to TRBJ2-7; 8 bases fit TRBD1. Germline trimming cut 4 bases from V and 5 bases from J; bases unmatched to any gene: 7. CDR1 is SGHTA and CDR2 is FQGNSA in the germline V gene. This CDR3 spans 14 amino acids. Here the CDR3 DNA reads TGTGCCAGCAGCTCCGGACAGGGTGTGGACGAGCAGTACTTC. Residues: CASSSGQGVDEQYF.

This clone was seen a single time. The V gene is TRBV4-1, the J gene TRBJ2-5; tentatively, D is TRBD1 (5 bases). There are 14 residues in the CDR3. Trimming took 5 bases from V and 3 from J, leaving 13 bases between them. Germline V lookup: CDR1 MGHRA, CDR2 YSYEKL. The CDR3 sequence is CASSNARGKETQYF. The DNA for the CDR3 is TGCGCCAGCAGCAACGCTAGGGGAAAAGAGACCCAGTACTTC.

The chain joins TRBV10-1 to TRBJ2-7; a weak D match, TRBD2 (5 bases). The germline V gene encodes CDR1 WNHNN and CDR2 SYGVQD (reference sequence). Trimming removed 5 bases from V and 3 bases from J, with 11 bases in between. This CDR3 has 13 amino acids. The DNA for the CDR3 is TGCGCCAGCAGTTCTCAAGGGAGCTACGAGCAGTACTTC. It is translated as CASSSQGSYEQYF.

This clone has just a few counts. The rearrangement links TRBV5-6 to TRBJ1-1; possible D gene TRBD1, 6 bases. Trimming shortened V by 1 base and J by 3 bases, and 16 bases separated the two germline ends. Per the germline V gene, CDR1 is SGHDT and CDR2 is YYEEEE. The CDR3 is made up of 16 amino acids. The CDR3 is CASSLRAGGGHTEAFF. Here the CDR3 DNA reads TGTGCCAGCAGCTTGAGGGCAGGCGGGGGGCACACTGAAGCTTTCTTT.

This chain joins TRBV19 and TRBJ2-3; 11 bases are shared with TRBD1. CDR3 length: 16 amino acids. Per the germline V gene, CDR1 is LNHDA and CDR2 is SQIVND (reference sequence). The V segment lost 5 bases and the J segment 6 bases; nucleotides outside the gene matches: 10. The CDR3 loop is CASSPGQGVGYDTQYF. Here the CDR3 DNA reads TGTGCCAGTAGTCCGGGACAGGGGGTAGGTTACGATACGCAGTATTTT. Combining the CDR3 with reference TRBV19 and TRBJ2-3 gives the whole variable domain DGGITQSPKYLFRKEGQNVTLSCEQNLNHDAMYWYRQDPGQGLRLIYYSQIVNDFQKGDIAEGYSVSREKKESFPLTVTSAQKNPTAFYLCASSPGQGVGYDTQYFGPGTRLTVL.

The DNA for the CDR3 is TGTGCCAGCAGTGCAGCCGGGTACACTGAAGCTTTCTTT. Translated, it gives CASSAAGYTEAFF. The gene calls are TRBV25-1 and TRBJ1-1; D uncertain. CDR3 size: 13 residues. CDR1 and CDR2 from the germline V gene are MGHDK and SYGVNS. V shed 4 bases and J shed 3 bases, with 9 bases lying between them.

This clone appeared a single time. The chain carries TRBV7-2 and TRBJ1-2; D might be TRBD1 (5 bases). Germline values: CDR1 SGHTA, CDR2 FQGNSA. V was trimmed by 5 bases and J by 2 bases, leaving 9 bases between them. The CDR3 spans 13 residues. The CDR3 region has the DNA TGTGCCAGCAGCCCCCGACAGAACTATGGCTACACCTTC. It codes for CASSPRQNYGYTF.

The rearrangement joins TRBV18 to TRBJ2-1; TRBD1 agrees at 9 bases. Germline CDR1 reads KGHSH; CDR2 reads LQKENI. The CDR3 has 17 residues. Trimming at V came to 0 bases and at J to 1 base, leaving 4 bases not matched to a gene. CDR3 residues: CASSPPVGTGSYNEQFF. For the CDR3, the DNA is TGTGCCAGCTCACCACCGGTGGGGACAGGGTCCTACAATGAGCAGTTCTTC.

The chain carries TRBV7-2 and TRBJ1-2; 9 nucleotides match TRBD1. Germline V gene sequence: CDR1 SGHTA, CDR2 FQGNSA. The CDR3 sequence is 13 residues long. The V and J ends lost 5 bases and 4 bases, in that order; junction bases with no gene match: 2. CDR3 protein: CASSLTGGYGYTF. In DNA form, the CDR3 reads TGTGCCAGCAGCCTGACAGGGGGCTATGGCTACACCTTC.

The chain couples TRBV5-6 to TRBJ1-2; 9 bases map to TRBD1. Per germline, CDR1 SGHDT and CDR2 YYEEEE. V shed 2 bases, J shed 2 bases, and the junction held 4 bases outside the gene matches. The CDR3 has 15 amino acids. CDR3 region: CASSFRDRENYGYTF. The CDR3 region has the DNA TGTGCCAGCAGCTTCCGGGACAGGGAAAACTATGGCTACACCTTC.

The chain couples TRBV5-1 to TRBJ1-2; 11 bases are a match to TRBD1. The junction had 6 bases not matched to a gene; V was cut back by 7 bases and J by 4 bases. Germline loops: CDR1 SGHRS, CDR2 YFSETQ. The CDR3 runs 14 residues. CDR3 residues: CASRRTGGFYGYTF. The CDR3 DNA follows: TGCGCCAGCCGTAGGACAGGGGGCTTCTATGGCTACACCTTC. The variable domain in full, completed from reference TRBV5-1 and TRBJ1-2, reads KAGVTQTPRYLIKTRGQQVTLSCSPISGHRSVSWYQQTPGQGLQFLFEYFSETQRNKGNFPGRFSGRQFSNSRSEMNVSTLELGDSALYLCASRRTGGFYGYTFGSGTRLTVV.

This chain joins TRBV19 and TRBJ1-1, with 8 bases that match TRBD1. This CDR3 comprises 15 residues. Germline V CDR1 and CDR2: LNHDA, SQIVND (reference sequence). V gave up 5 bases and J gave up 3 bases; unmatched junction bases: 8. CDR3 residues: CASSLGQGGYTEAFF. CDR3 sequence (DNA): TGTGCCAGTAGTTTAGGACAGGGAGGATACACTGAAGCTTTCTTT.

Only a few counts were recorded for this clone. The chain joins TRBV7-8 to TRBJ1-1, with D possibly being TRBD1 (6 bases). This CDR3 spans 14 amino acids. Trimming pared 6 bases from V and 3 bases from J, leaving 14 bases between. CDR1 SGHVS and CDR2 FQNEAQ come from the germline V gene. The CDR3 here is CASSSRQAHTEAFF. Written as DNA, the CDR3 is TGTGCCAGCAGTTCTAGACAGGCCCACACTGAAGCTTTCTTT.

This clone was picked up a small number of times. The V and J genes are TRBV5-1 and TRBJ2-5, with 12 bases that match TRBD1. The CDR3 totals 17 residues. Germline CDR1 is SGHRS and CDR2 is YFSETQ. Losses at the gene ends were 4 bases for V and 2 bases for J; bases not matched to a gene: 9. The CDR3 coding sequence is TGCGCCAGCAGCCACGACCCGGGACAGGGGGCACAAGAGACCCAGTACTTC. This encodes CASSHDPGQGAQETQYF.

This chain connects TRBV19 to TRBJ2-3; unclear D gene. With 3 bases removed from V and 5 bases from J, the gap between germline ends came to 6 bases. The V gene's germline CDR1 is LNHDA and CDR2 SQIVND (reference sequence). This CDR3 is 12 amino acids long. CDR3 DNA sequence: TGTGCCAGTAGTATGAGTAAAGATACGCAGTATTTT. Its translation is CASSMSKDTQYF.

The CDR3 DNA sequence: TGTGCCAGCAGCCCGAGGGACTTCCCCTACAATGAGCAGTTCTTC. Its protein product is CASSPRDFPYNEQFF. The chain uses TRBV9 and TRBJ2-1, with D perhaps matching TRBD2 (6 bases). In germline, CDR1 is SGDLS, CDR2 YYNGEE. Trimming left V 4 bases short and J 2 bases short, with 13 bases between. CDR3 length: 15 amino acids.